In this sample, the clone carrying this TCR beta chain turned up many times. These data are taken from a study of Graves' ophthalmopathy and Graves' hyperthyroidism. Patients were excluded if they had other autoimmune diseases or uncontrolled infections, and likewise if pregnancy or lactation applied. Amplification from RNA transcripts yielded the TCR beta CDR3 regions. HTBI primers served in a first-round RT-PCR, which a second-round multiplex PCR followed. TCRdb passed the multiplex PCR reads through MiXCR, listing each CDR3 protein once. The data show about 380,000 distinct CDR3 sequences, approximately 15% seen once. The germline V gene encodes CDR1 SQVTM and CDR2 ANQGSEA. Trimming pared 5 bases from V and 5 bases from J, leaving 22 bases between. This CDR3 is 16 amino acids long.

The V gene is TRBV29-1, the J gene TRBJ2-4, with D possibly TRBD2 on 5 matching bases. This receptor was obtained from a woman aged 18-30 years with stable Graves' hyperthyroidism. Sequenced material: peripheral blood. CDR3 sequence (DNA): TGCAGCGTTAGACCGGCCCGGGATTTGTGGGAAAACATTCAGTACTTC. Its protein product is CSVRPARDLWENIQYF.